The present entry profiles one TCR beta chain with its context. Germline V lookup: CDR1 LGHNA, CDR2 YSLEER. The CDR3 runs 15 residues. V lost 0 bases, J lost 1 base, and 7 bases lay in between. This sample stems from a study of blood T cell repertoires in COVID-19. About the study: Specimens from acute and convalescent COVID-19 originated in the United States, Italy and Spain. T cells, B-cell-depleted T cells, or PBMCs provided the cDNA or gDNA that served as material.

Authors' processing steps: Reference gene primer amplification gave estimated nucleated cell counts. The repertoire was sequenced with immunoSEQ multiplex PCR; TCRdb's copy has only in-frame clones and lacks some. That table gives V, J and clone size, and the DNA gave D and trimming. There are 200,000 to 250,000 clones in the sample; about 86% occur only once, and 2% to 2.5% lies in the top ten. The sequenced sample was peripheral blood. The chain is built from TRBV4-3 and TRBJ1-3; D is uncertain. The TCR originated in a woman in her sixties with acute or convalescent COVID-19. CDR3 coding DNA: TGCGCCAGCAGCCAAGATCCCCAGTCTGGAAACACCATATATTTT. Residues: CASSQDPQSGNTIYF.